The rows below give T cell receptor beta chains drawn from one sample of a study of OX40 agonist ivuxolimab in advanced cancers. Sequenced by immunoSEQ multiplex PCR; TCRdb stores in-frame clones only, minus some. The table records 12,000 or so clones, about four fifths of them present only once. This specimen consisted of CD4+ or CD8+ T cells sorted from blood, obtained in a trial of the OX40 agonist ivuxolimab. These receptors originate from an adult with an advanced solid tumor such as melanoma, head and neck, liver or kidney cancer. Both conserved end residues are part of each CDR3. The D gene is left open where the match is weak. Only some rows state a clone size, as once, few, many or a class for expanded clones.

DNA: TGTGCCAGCAGATACACGACAGGGGGCCGGTACAATGAGCAGTTCTTC
CDR3: CASRYTTGGRYNEQFF
J: TRBJ2-1
V: TRBV28
D: TRBD1
size: .

DNA: TGTGCCAGCAGCTTAGGGGCAGGGGGGAGGCACGAGCAGTACTTC
CDR3: CASSLGAGGRHEQYF
J: TRBJ2-7
V: TRBV27
D: .
size: .

DNA: TGTGCCAGCAGCTCGCGACTAGCGGGAAGGACCGGGGAGCTGTTTTTT
CDR3: CASSSRLAGRTGELFF
J: TRBJ2-2
V: TRBV7-9
D: TRBD2
size: .

DNA: TGTGCCAGCAGCCTCGGAACCCACGGCGGGGAGCTGTTTTTT
CDR3: CASSLGTHGGELFF
J: TRBJ2-2
V: TRBV14
D: .
size: .

DNA: TGTGCCAGCAGCCCCCCCGGGACTAGCGGGGTTGATACGCAGTATTTT
CDR3: CASSPPGTSGVDTQYF
J: TRBJ2-3
V: TRBV9
D: TRBD2
size: .

DNA: TGTGCCAGCAGTACATCCTACGAGCAGTACTTC
CDR3: CASSTSYEQYF
J: TRBJ2-7
V: TRBV6-6
D: .
size: .

DNA: TGCAGCGTAGCGGGACTCAGGAGCTCTGGGGCCAACGTCCTGACTTTC
CDR3: CSVAGLRSSGANVLTF
J: TRBJ2-6
V: TRBV29-1
D: TRBD2
size: once

DNA: TGTGCCAGCAGCTTAGAATCCGATACGCAGTATTTT
CDR3: CASSLESDTQYF
J: TRBJ2-3
V: TRBV7-9
D: .
size: .

DNA: TGTGCCAGTAGTCCGAGGACAGTCCTTGCGAAGAACTATGGCTACACCTTC
CDR3: CASSPRTVLAKNYGYTF
J: TRBJ1-2
V: TRBV19
D: .
size: .

DNA: TGTGCCAGCAGTGATCCGGGGGCCACTGAAGCTTTCTTT
CDR3: CASSDPGATEAFF
J: TRBJ1-1
V: TRBV2
D: .
size: .

DNA: TGTGCCAGCAGCTCCGGACGGTACACTGAAGCTTTCTTT
CDR3: CASSSGRYTEAFF
J: TRBJ1-1
V: TRBV11-3
D: .
size: .

DNA: TGTGCCAGCAGTTTTAGGGGGGTCGCGAACACCGGGGAGCTGTTTTTT
CDR3: CASSFRGVANTGELFF
J: TRBJ2-2
V: TRBV28
D: .
size: .

DNA: TGCGCCAGCAGCCCGACTAGCGGGGATTTAAATGAGCAGTTCTTC
CDR3: CASSPTSGDLNEQFF
J: TRBJ2-1
V: TRBV5-1
D: TRBD2
size: few

DNA: TGTGCCAGCAGCTCCAGGGGGCTACGAGGCTACACCTTC
CDR3: CASSSRGLRGYTF
J: TRBJ1-2
V: TRBV5-4
D: TRBD1
size: .

DNA: TGTGCCAGCAGCGTCAGGCTAATACAGGGGGCCCCTGGACTAGCGGGAGATGGAGATACGCAGTATTTT
CDR3: CASSVRLIQGAPGLAGDGDTQYF
J: TRBJ2-3
V: TRBV9
D: TRBD2
size: .

DNA: TGTGCCAGCAGTTTAAGCGGGAGGGAGACCCAGTACTTC
CDR3: CASSLSGRETQYF
J: TRBJ2-5
V: TRBV28
D: TRBD2
size: .

DNA: TGCGCCAGCAGCCACGCTGCCCCCCAGGGAGCTAATGAAAAACTGTTTTTT
CDR3: CASSHAAPQGANEKLFF
J: TRBJ1-4
V: TRBV4-1
D: .
size: .

DNA: TGTGCCAGTAGTCCTTCGGAGGGTCAGCCCCAGCATTTT
CDR3: CASSPSEGQPQHF
J: TRBJ1-5
V: TRBV19
D: .
size: .

DNA: TGTGCCAGCAGCACCTCGACAGGAATACATGGCTACACCTTC
CDR3: CASSTSTGIHGYTF
J: TRBJ1-2
V: TRBV7-9
D: .
size: .

DNA: TGTGCCAGCAGCTTGTATCCAGGGCAGCCCCAGCATTTT
CDR3: CASSLYPGQPQHF
J: TRBJ1-5
V: TRBV5-6
D: .
size: .

DNA: TGTGCCAGCAGCGTAGAAGGTTCGGGCGGAGATGGCTACACCTTC
CDR3: CASSVEGSGGDGYTF
J: TRBJ1-2
V: TRBV9
D: .
size: .

DNA: TGCGGTTTCCTACTAGCGGGATCAGATACGCAGTATTTT
CDR3: CGFLLAGSDTQYF
J: TRBJ2-3
V: TRBV11-2
D: TRBD2
size: .

DNA: TGTGCCAGCAGCTCCCGGTCTAGGGACAGGGGTGACGAGCAGTACTTC
CDR3: CASSSRSRDRGDEQYF
J: TRBJ2-7
V: TRBV4-2
D: TRBD1
size: .

DNA: TGTGCCAGCAGCCGGCCCGGGGCCCTTAGCACAGATACGCAGTATTTT
CDR3: CASSRPGALSTDTQYF
J: TRBJ2-3
V: TRBV7-7
D: .
size: .

DNA: TGTGCCAGCTCCGGCACAGGGGGGATTACTGAAGCTTTCTTT
CDR3: CASSGTGGITEAFF
J: TRBJ1-1
V: TRBV5-3
D: TRBD1
size: .

DNA: TGTGCCAGCAGCTTAGTCAGTGTCGGGGCGGAAGCTTTCTTT
CDR3: CASSLVSVGAEAFF
J: TRBJ1-1
V: TRBV11-2
D: .
size: .

DNA: TGTGCCAGCAGCCCCTACCCCGGGGAGCTGTTTTTT
CDR3: CASSPYPGELFF
J: TRBJ2-2
V: TRBV7-9
D: .
size: .

DNA: TGTGCCAGCAGTTGGACAGGGGTTAATTCACCCCTCCACTTT
CDR3: CASSWTGVNSPLHF
J: TRBJ1-6
V: TRBV27
D: TRBD1
size: .

DNA: TGTGCCAGCCGGAAGAACAGGGGGCGTTCCTACAATGAGCAGTTCTTC
CDR3: CASRKNRGRSYNEQFF
J: TRBJ2-1
V: TRBV28
D: TRBD1
size: .

DNA: TGTGCCTGGAGTGTGGGAAACGCTGAGCAGTTCTTC
CDR3: CAWSVGNAEQFF
J: TRBJ2-1
V: TRBV30
D: .
size: .

DNA: TGTGCCAGCATCCCGGGACAGGGGGTGAACAATGAGCAGTTCTTC
CDR3: CASIPGQGVNNEQFF
J: TRBJ2-1
V: TRBV2
D: TRBD1
size: .

DNA: TGTGCCAGTAGTATAGGGACAGGGGGCCCCTACAATGAGCAGTTCTTC
CDR3: CASSIGTGGPYNEQFF
J: TRBJ2-1
V: TRBV19
D: TRBD1
size: .

DNA: TGCGCCAGCAGCCAAGATCCGAGGACAGGGGTCCCCTACGAGCAGTACTTC
CDR3: CASSQDPRTGVPYEQYF
J: TRBJ2-7
V: TRBV4-1
D: TRBD1
size: .

DNA: TGCGCCAGCAGTCGCGCCGGGGAGCTGTTTTTT
CDR3: CASSRAGELFF
J: TRBJ2-2
V: TRBV4-1
D: .
size: .

DNA: TGCGCCAGCAGTGAGTTGCTCAATGGGTCCTACGAGCAGTACTTC
CDR3: CASSELLNGSYEQYF
J: TRBJ2-7
V: TRBV10-2
D: .
size: .

DNA: TGTGCCAGCAGTTTAGGCCAGGGGTATCGGCAGCCCCAGCATTTT
CDR3: CASSLGQGYRQPQHF
J: TRBJ1-5
V: TRBV28
D: .
size: once

DNA: TGCAGCGCCGGGACTAGCGGGGTAAGCCCCTACGAGCAGTACTTC
CDR3: CSAGTSGVSPYEQYF
J: TRBJ2-7
V: TRBV29-1
D: TRBD2
size: .

DNA: TGTGCCACCAGCAGAGCAGGTCGGAGCACTAACTATGGCTACACCTTC
CDR3: CATSRAGRSTNYGYTF
J: TRBJ1-2
V: TRBV15
D: .
size: few

DNA: TGTGCCAGCAGTTCCCCCGCGAGCGGGGGGGCAGGCGAGACCCAGTACTTC
CDR3: CASSSPASGGAGETQYF
J: TRBJ2-5
V: TRBV27
D: TRBD2
size: .

DNA: TGTGCCAGCAGCTTGGAGGCCCCTCGGGGGGCGTACACTGAAGCTTTCTTT
CDR3: CASSLEAPRGAYTEAFF
J: TRBJ1-1
V: TRBV5-5
D: .
size: large

DNA: TGTGCCAGCAGCTTGCAAGAACGAGCCTACGAGCAGTACTTC
CDR3: CASSLQERAYEQYF
J: TRBJ2-7
V: TRBV5-8
D: .
size: .

DNA: TGTGCCAGTAGTATTGGTCCCTCCCCCCGGGACAGGGGGCCGGGGAATCAGCCCCAGCATTTT
CDR3: CASSIGPSPRDRGPGNQPQHF
J: TRBJ1-5
V: TRBV19
D: TRBD1
size: .

DNA: TGTGCCAGCAGCTCACAGTACTTC
CDR3: CASSSQYF
J: TRBJ2-4
V: TRBV7-8
D: .
size: .

DNA: TGTGCCAGCACAATCCTACTCCGAGTCGATGGCTACACCTTC
CDR3: CASTILLRVDGYTF
J: TRBJ1-2
V: TRBV2
D: .
size: .

DNA: TGTGCCAGCAGCCCGACCCCGGGACAGGGTGAACACCGGGGAGCTGTTTTT
CDR3: CASSPTPGQGEHRGAVF
J: TRBJ2-2
V: TRBV11-2
D: TRBD1
size: .

DNA: TGTGCCAGCAGTGTAGCTCTAGCGGGAGAGGATGAGCAGTTCTTC
CDR3: CASSVALAGEDEQFF
J: TRBJ2-1
V: TRBV2
D: TRBD2
size: .

DNA: TGTGCCAGCAGTGAAGAGGAGCAGTTCTTC
CDR3: CASSEEEQFF
J: TRBJ2-1
V: TRBV2
D: .
size: .

DNA: TGTGCCAGCGGCCCTGGAAACACCATATATTTT
CDR3: CASGPGNTIYF
J: TRBJ1-3
V: TRBV6-5
D: .
size: .

DNA: TGCAGCGTTGCCCCGGGACATTTTAACTATGGCTACACCTTC
CDR3: CSVAPGHFNYGYTF
J: TRBJ1-2
V: TRBV29-1
D: .
size: once

DNA: TGTGCCAGCAGCGAGGGCTCCGGGACAGTACTCTCCTTAGATTCACCCCTCCACTTT
CDR3: CASSEGSGTVLSLDSPLHF
J: TRBJ1-6
V: TRBV7-8
D: TRBD1
size: .

DNA: TGTGCCATCAGTGAGTCGGATTCAGCGGGGGGGCCTTGGGAGACCCAGTACTTC
CDR3: CAISESDSAGGPWETQYF
J: TRBJ2-5
V: TRBV10-3
D: TRBD2
size: .

DNA: TGTGCCAGCAGCTTGGCCCAGGGAACCAAAAACATTCAGTACTTC
CDR3: CASSLAQGTKNIQYF
J: TRBJ2-4
V: TRBV5-8
D: .
size: .

DNA: TGTGCCAGTAGTTCCAGGGGTCCCCTCTCTGGAAACACCATATATTTT
CDR3: CASSSRGPLSGNTIYF
J: TRBJ1-3
V: TRBV19
D: .
size: .

DNA: TGTGCCAGCAGTCAGACTAGCGGGAGCTCCTACGAGCAGTACTTC
CDR3: CASSQTSGSSYEQYF
J: TRBJ2-7
V: TRBV27
D: TRBD2
size: .

DNA: TGTGCCAGCAGCGGACAGTCTGCGGCCTACGAGCAGTACTTC
CDR3: CASSGQSAAYEQYF
J: TRBJ2-7
V: TRBV28
D: .
size: .

DNA: TGTGCCAGCATAGGGTTTTGGAGTAATCAGCCCCAGCATTTT
CDR3: CASIGFWSNQPQHF
J: TRBJ1-5
V: TRBV5-3
D: .
size: medium-sized

DNA: TGTGCCACCAGCACTGGACAGGGCTACGAGCAGTACTTC
CDR3: CATSTGQGYEQYF
J: TRBJ2-7
V: TRBV15
D: TRBD1
size: .

DNA: TGTGCCAGCGATGGGACAGGGGGCGGGAACGAGCAGTACTTC
CDR3: CASDGTGGGNEQYF
J: TRBJ2-7
V: TRBV6-1
D: TRBD1
size: .